This T cell receptor (beta chain) was captured by sequencing in a study of blood T cell repertoires in COVID-19. On the study more broadly: Acute and convalescent COVID-19 specimens originated in the United States, Italy and Spain. Sample material is recorded as cDNA or gDNA derived from T cells, B-cell-depleted T cells, or PBMCs.

In the original analysis: Amplification of reference gene primers provided the estimated nucleated cell counts. TCRdb's copy holds only in-frame clones and misses some; the assay was immunoSEQ multiplex PCR. The V and J calls and clone size come from that table; D and trimming were worked out from the DNA. The sample includes 73,000 or so clones, 80% to 85% seen only once; the top ten take under 6%. The CDR3 runs to 16 residues. Sequenced sample: peripheral blood. The receptor was derived from a woman aged 60-75 years with acute or convalescent COVID-19. The chain employs TRBV1 and TRBJ2-3; the D segment call TRBD1 is taken from the table without a DNA check. TRBV1 is noted as a pseudogene. The CDR3 loop is CTSSQEAGGLEDTQYF. Written as DNA, the CDR3 is TGCACCAGCAGCCAAGAGGCAGGGGGTCTCGAAGATACGCAGTATTTT.